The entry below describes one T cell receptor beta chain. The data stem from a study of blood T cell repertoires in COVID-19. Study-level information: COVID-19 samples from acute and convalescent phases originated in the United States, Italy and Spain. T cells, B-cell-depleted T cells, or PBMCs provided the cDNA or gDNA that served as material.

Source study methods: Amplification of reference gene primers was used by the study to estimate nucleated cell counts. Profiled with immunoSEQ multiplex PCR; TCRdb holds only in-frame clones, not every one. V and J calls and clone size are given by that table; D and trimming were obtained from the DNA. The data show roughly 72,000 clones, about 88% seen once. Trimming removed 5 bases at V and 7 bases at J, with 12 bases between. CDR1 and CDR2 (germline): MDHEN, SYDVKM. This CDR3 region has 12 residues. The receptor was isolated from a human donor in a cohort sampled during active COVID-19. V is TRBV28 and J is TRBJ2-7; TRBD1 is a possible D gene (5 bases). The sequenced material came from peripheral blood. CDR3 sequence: CASSTADREQYF. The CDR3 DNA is TGTGCCAGCAGTACAGCCGACAGAGAGCAGTACTTC.